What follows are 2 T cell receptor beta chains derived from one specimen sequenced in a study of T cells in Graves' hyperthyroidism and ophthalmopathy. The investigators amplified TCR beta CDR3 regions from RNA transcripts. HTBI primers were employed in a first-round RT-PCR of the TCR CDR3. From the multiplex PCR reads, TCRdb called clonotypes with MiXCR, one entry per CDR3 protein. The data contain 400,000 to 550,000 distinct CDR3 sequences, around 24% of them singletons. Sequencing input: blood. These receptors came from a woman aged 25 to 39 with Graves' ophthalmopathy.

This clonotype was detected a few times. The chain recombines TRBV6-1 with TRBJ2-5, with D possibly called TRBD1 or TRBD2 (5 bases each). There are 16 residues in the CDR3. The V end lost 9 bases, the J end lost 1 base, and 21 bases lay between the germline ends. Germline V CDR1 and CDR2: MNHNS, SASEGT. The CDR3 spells CARGTLGGPFQETQYF. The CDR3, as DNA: TGTGCCAGGGGGACCCTTGGAGGACCTTTCCAAGAGACCCAGTACTTC.

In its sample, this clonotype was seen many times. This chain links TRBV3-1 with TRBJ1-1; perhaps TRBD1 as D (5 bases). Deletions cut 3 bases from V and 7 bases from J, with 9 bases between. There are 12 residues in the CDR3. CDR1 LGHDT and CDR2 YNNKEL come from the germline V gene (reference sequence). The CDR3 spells CASSQRQSEAFF. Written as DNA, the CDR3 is TGTGCCAGCAGCCAGAGACAGAGTGAAGCTTTCTTT.